The sequence of this T cell receptor (beta chain) was determined in a study of vaccination and CD4 T cells after COVID-19. Background on the study: Stimulation of cells relied on overlapping spike peptides derived from SARS-CoV-2, HCoV-NL63, HCoV-OC43 and HCoV-229E.

Only one count was recorded for this clonotype. Its antigen is currently unknown. The sample's treatment: roughly 11-day PBMC culture with coronavirus spike peptide pools or control peptides (ViraFEST assay). Unexposed donor CD4+ T cells predated the COVID-19 pandemic, collected 2011-2018. Peptide-pool expansion of antigen-specific T cells preceded TCR sequencing in ViraFEST. Scientists separated out CD4+ T cells through negative selection following 10 days in culture. V was trimmed by 3 bases and J by 3 bases, leaving 12 bases between them. The V gene's germline CDR1 is MDHEN and CDR2 SYDVKM. This CDR3 has 16 residues. Researchers used the Oncomine TCR Beta short-read assay to sequence DNA from cultured CD4+ T cells. Researchers extracted genomic DNA from CD4+ T cells that had been cultured. A single record per CDR3 protein comes from TCRdb applying MiXCR to the PCR reads. Found here are 11,000 or so distinct CDR3 sequences, 25% to 35% of them singletons; the top ten hold roughly 13%.

Sequences were obtained from CD4+ T cells from blood, cultured in vitro. The chain couples TRBV28 to TRBJ2-6, with D perhaps TRBD1 (5 bases). This clonotype originated in a human donor in good health. CDR3 DNA sequence: TGTGCCAGCAGTTTCGACAGAAAGGATGGGGCCAACGTCCTGACTTTC. It encodes CASSFDRKDGANVLTF. Together with reference TRBV28 and TRBJ2-6, the CDR3 gives the full variable domain: DVKVTQSSRYLVKRTGEKVFLECVQDMDHENMFWYRQDPGLGLRLIYFSYDVKMKEKGDIPEGYSVSREKKERFSLILESASTNQTSMYLCASSFDRKDGANVLTFGAGSRLTVL.